The next 8 T cell receptor beta chains were all read from a single sample in a study of shared T cell receptors in the human thymus. Repertoires were generated with immunoSEQ multiplex PCR, while TCRdb's copy carries only in-frame clones and drops some. The sample lists 640,000 or so clones; roughly 86% were seen once. The sample also formed part of further work on human thymus T cells.

The sample taken for sequencing was thymocytes. Source of these receptors: a boy under two years old with a congenital heart defect.

The chain has TRBV5-1 and TRBJ1-5, with 7 bases that match TRBD1. V lost 4 bases to trimming and J lost 5 bases; unmatched junction nucleotides: 3. The CDR3 covers 13 residues. The V gene's germline CDR1 is SGHRS and CDR2 YFSETQ. The CDR3 loop reads CASSLGTDQPQHF. For the CDR3, the DNA is TGCGCCAGCAGCCTGGGGACAGATCAGCCCCAGCATTTT.

The V gene is TRBV28, the J gene TRBJ2-2; perhaps TRBD2 as D (6 bases). Germline values: CDR1 MDHEN, CDR2 SYDVKM. Trimming shortened V by 3 bases and J by 0 bases, and 8 bases separated the two germline ends. The CDR3 has 15 residues. The CDR3 region has the DNA TGTGCCAGCAGTTTGGAGGGTTCGAACACCGGGGAGCTGTTTTTT. Translating gives CASSLEGSNTGELFF.

The CDR3 DNA reads as TGTGCTAGTGGTTCCTCAGCGGGGGGCACAGATACGCAGTATTTT. This translates into CASGSSAGGTDTQYF. J is TRBJ2-3 and V is TRBV12-5; 8 positions agree with TRBD2. Germline-derived CDR1 and CDR2 are LGHNT and FRNRAP. The CDR3 consists of 15 residues. V lost 4 bases and J lost 1; bases outside the gene matches: 4.

The chain employs TRBV7-9 and TRBJ2-7; 7 bases fit TRBD1. Germline values: CDR1 SEHNR, CDR2 FQNEAQ (reference sequence). Losses at the gene ends were 5 bases for V and 3 bases for J; bases not matched to a gene: 4. The length of the CDR3 is 13 residues. Here the CDR3 reads CASSPGDSYEQYF. The CDR3 DNA follows: TGTGCCAGCAGCCCTGGGGACAGCTACGAGCAGTACTTC.

This chain connects TRBV9 to TRBJ1-4; TRBD1 aligns across 7 bases. Germline CDR1 is SGDLS and CDR2 is YYNGEE. This CDR3 is built from 16 residues. Losses at the gene ends were 0 bases for V and 5 bases for J; bases not matched to a gene: 7. In DNA, the CDR3 is TGTGCCAGCAGCGTAGGGGGAGCACAGGGGAATGAAAAACTGTTTTTT. It codes for CASSVGGAQGNEKLFF.

The chain is built from TRBV2 and TRBJ2-1, with D perhaps matching TRBD1 (8 bases). V was trimmed by 1 base and J by 4 bases, leaving 11 bases between them. The CDR3 covers 15 residues. CDR1 and CDR2 (germline): SNHLY, FYNNEI. The CDR3: CASSEEQGGYNEQFF. CDR3 nucleotide sequence: TGTGCCAGCAGTGAAGAACAGGGGGGGTACAATGAGCAGTTCTTC.

The genes are TRBV7-2 and TRBJ2-7; TRBD1 matches 8 bases. The germline CDR1 and CDR2 sequences are SGHTA and FQGNSA. This CDR3 spans 12 amino acids. V was pared by 2 bases and J by 7 bases, with 1 base of the junction left unmatched. This CDR3 is CASSLRTGEQYF. CDR3 in DNA: TGTGCCAGCAGCTTAAGGACAGGGGAGCAGTACTTC.

This chain links TRBV5-1 with TRBJ1-3; a possible D gene is TRBD1 (6 bases). The CDR3 length is 14 residues. Looked up from germline, CDR1 is SGHRS and CDR2 is YFSETQ. Deletions cut 7 bases from V and 6 bases from J, with 17 bases between. For the CDR3, the DNA is TGCGCCAGCGCACCGGGACAAATACTAAACACCATATATTTT. It specifies CASAPGQILNTIYF.